This T cell receptor beta chain stems from a study of Graves' ophthalmopathy and Graves' hyperthyroidism. Serum thyroxine and TRAb, along with clinical symptoms, thyroid ultrasound and orbital computed tomography, were what diagnosis relied on. The CDR3 extends over 14 amino acids. V was trimmed by 6 bases and J by 8 bases, leaving 14 bases between them. Whole-study findings and limits: In predicting ophthalmopathy progression, the model reached roughly 71% sensitivity and 72.22% specificity. Sensitivity reached 85% to 90% and specificity about 81% for a 13-signature model separating ophthalmopathy from stable hyperthyroidism.

Note on this clonotype: Its antigen is unidentified.

Scientists amplified the TCR beta CDR3 regions from RNA transcripts. The workflow started with a first-round RT-PCR run with HTBI primers and then moved on to a second-round multiplex PCR. TCRdb re-called the multiplex PCR reads with MiXCR, one entry per CDR3 protein. The sample contains more than 1,000,000 distinct CDR3 sequences, 35% to 40% of which appear only once. The sample comprised peripheral blood or thyroid tissue (not recorded which). V gene TRBV12-3 or TRBV12-4 combines with J gene TRBJ1-6; D call uncertain. The receptor comes from an adult man with Graves' hyperthyroidism. CDR3 DNA: TGTGCCAGCAGCGTATCGGACGGAGATTCACCCCTCCACTTT. Encoded protein: CASSVSDGDSPLHF.